These 30 T cell receptor beta chains share one sample of origin, sequenced in a study of T cell repertoires in ileal Crohn's disease. Measured with immunoSEQ multiplex PCR; TCRdb has only the in-frame clones, and not every one. The profile shows approximately 17,000 clones, around four fifths of them singletons. The sample comprised ileal tissue. The receptors shown here come from an adult with Crohn's disease.

In DNA form, the CDR3 reads TGTGCCAGCAGCCCGGGAGTCAGCCAAGAGACCCAGTACTTC. It yields the protein CASSPGVSQETQYF. V gene TRBV5-4 combines with J gene TRBJ2-5; the D gene is possibly TRBD2 (6 bases). The CDR3 sequence is 14 residues long. Germline V gene sequence: CDR1 SGHNT, CDR2 YYREEE (reference sequence). The germline V and J ends were trimmed by 4 bases and 1 base, with 11 bases remaining between them.

The rearrangement joins TRBV4-2 to TRBJ2-3; D remains ambiguous. The CDR3 has 15 amino acids. CDR1 is LGHNA and CDR2 is YNFKEQ in the germline V gene. With 0 bases removed from V and 1 base from J, the gap between germline ends came to 8 bases. CDR3 bases: TGTGCCAGCAGCCAAGATTCTGGGCGCACAGATACGCAGTATTTT. Translation: CASSQDSGRTDTQYF.

The V call is TRBV4-2, the J call TRBJ2-1; 14 bases match TRBD2. The CDR3 runs to 16 residues. Germline V CDR1 and CDR2: LGHNA, YNFKEQ. With 4 bases clipped from V and 8 bases from J, the junction kept 7 bases outside the gene matches. The DNA of the CDR3 is TGTGCCAGCAGCCCCCGCCAGACTAGCGGGGGGGATGAGCAGTTCTTC. This sequence encodes CASSPRQTSGGDEQFF.

The rearrangement uses TRBV10-2 and TRBJ1-5; D uncertain. Germline V gives CDR1 WSHSY, CDR2 SAAADI. Trimming removed 5 bases at V and 3 bases at J, with 11 bases between. The CDR3 extends over 14 amino acids. The CDR3 sequence is CASSRYGDNQPQHF. The CDR3 DNA reads as TGCGCCAGCAGTAGATACGGGGACAATCAGCCCCAGCATTTT.

This clone was recorded once. This chain connects TRBV10-3 to TRBJ1-1; no clear D. Germline V gives CDR1 ENHRY, CDR2 SYGVKD. The CDR3 consists of 12 residues. Trimming removed 6 bases at V and 4 bases at J, with 9 bases between. In DNA, the CDR3 is TGTGCCATCAGCCTTGAGGGCACTGAAGCTTTCTTT. As protein: CAISLEGTEAFF.

For the CDR3, the DNA is TGTGCCAGCACCCGAGGGCGGTCACCCCTCCACTTT. The encoded protein is CASTRGRSPLHF. The V gene is TRBV2, the J gene TRBJ1-6, with D unresolved. Looked up from germline, CDR1 is SNHLY and CDR2 is FYNNEI. V was cut by 7 bases and J by 10 bases, with 11 bases left in between. CDR3 length equals 12 residues.

J is TRBJ2-5 and V is TRBV6-1, with D possibly TRBD1 on 6 matching bases. The J call is uncertain, as TRBJ2-7 better fits the DNA end. From germline, CDR1 is MNHNS and CDR2 SASEGT. The CDR3 covers 14 residues. CDR3 sequence: CASISDRQPYEQYF. As DNA, the CDR3 is TGTGCCAGCATTTCGGACAGACAACCCTACGAGCAGTACTTC.

The V and J genes are TRBV2 and TRBJ1-4, with D hard to call. Germline V gene sequence: CDR1 SNHLY, CDR2 FYNNEI. V lost 6 bases and J 12 bases, leaving 14 bases between the germline ends. The CDR3 runs 12 residues. The CDR3 is CASRYAGAELFF. The CDR3 DNA follows: TGTGCCAGCAGGTATGCCGGCGCGGAACTGTTTTTT.

The rearrangement links TRBV7-3 to TRBJ1-1; D not certain. V was cut by 5 bases and J by 2 bases, with 9 bases left in between. This CDR3 has 13 residues. CDR1 is SGHTA and CDR2 is FQGTGA in the germline V gene. The CDR3 DNA follows: TGTGCCAGCAGCCGAGGTAGAAACACTGAAGCTTTCTTT. Amino acid sequence: CASSRGRNTEAFF.

The chain uses TRBV19 and TRBJ2-7; D may be TRBD2 (5 bases). V dropped 7 bases and J dropped 2 bases, with 12 bases sitting between them. The CDR3 is 13 residues long. CDR1 and CDR2 from the germline V gene are LNHDA and SQIVND (reference sequence). The DNA of the CDR3 is TGTGCCAGTAACCCGGACTCTCCCTACGAGCAGTACTTC. Protein sequence: CASNPDSPYEQYF.

This clone was counted a few times. V usage is TRBV5-4 and J usage is TRBJ1-4; the D gene is possibly TRBD1 (5 bases). Germline V CDR1 and CDR2: SGHNT, YYREEE (reference sequence). Deletions cut 4 bases from V and 7 bases from J, with 17 bases between. The CDR3 sequence is 15 residues long. CDR3 region: CASSPSRGFGEKLFF. CDR3 DNA: TGTGCCAGCAGCCCCTCACGGGGGTTCGGTGAAAAACTGTTTTTT.

The chain has TRBV5-1 and TRBJ1-2; the match to TRBD1 covers 8 bases. Germline assignment: CDR1 SGHRS and CDR2 YFSETQ. The CDR3 loop spans 15 amino acids. After removal of 4 bases from V and 6 bases from J, the junction contained 11 bases not matched to a gene. CDR3 protein: CASSHPGQGKNGYTF. As DNA, the CDR3 is TGCGCCAGCAGCCATCCAGGACAGGGCAAAAATGGCTACACCTTC.

The V gene is TRBV4-3, the J gene TRBJ1-2; D uncertain. The CDR3 runs 13 residues. The germline gives CDR1 LGHNA, CDR2 YSLEER. Trimming stripped 0 bases from V and 0 bases from J, with 2 bases between. Here the CDR3 DNA reads TGCGCCAGCAGCCAAGACACTAACTATGGCTACACCTTC. It yields the protein CASSQDTNYGYTF.

V gene TRBV4-3 combines with J gene TRBJ1-1; no clear D gene. Germline assignment: CDR1 LGHNA and CDR2 YSLEER. V shed 0 bases and J shed 8 bases, with 16 bases lying between them. This CDR3 has 15 residues. For the CDR3, the DNA is TGCGCCAGCAGCCAAGATCTCACCACTACCCCCGAAGCTTTCTTT. As protein: CASSQDLTTTPEAFF.

This clone was detected only once. The CDR3 loop is CAISEPRGGYTEAFF. Here the CDR3 DNA reads TGTGCCATCAGTGAGCCCCGTGGGGGGTACACTGAAGCTTTCTTT. The rearrangement links TRBV10-3 to TRBJ1-1; possibly TRBD1 for D (5 bases). The V and J ends lost 2 bases and 3 bases respectively, with 13 bases between them. The CDR3 runs to 15 residues. Germline CDR1 and CDR2: ENHRY and SYGVKD.

The chain joins TRBV4-3 to TRBJ2-1, with D maybe TRBD1 (6 bases). V lost 3 bases to trimming and J lost 9 bases, with 9 bases between them. This CDR3 spans 12 amino acids. Germline V gene lookup returns CDR1 LGHNA and CDR2 YSLEER. The CDR3 DNA is TGCGCCAGCAGCCAGGCAGGGGCTGAGCAGTTCTTC. Translation: CASSQAGAEQFF.

The chain recombines TRBV6-5 with TRBJ1-1, with a tentative D call TRBD1 (5 bases). V gave up 6 bases and J gave up 9 bases, with 17 bases separating them. This CDR3 is 13 amino acids long. The germline V gene encodes CDR1 MNHEY and CDR2 SVGAGI. CDR3 sequence: CASRQVRAIQAFF. The CDR3 nucleotides read TGTGCCAGCAGACAGGTTCGGGCGATCCAAGCTTTCTTT.

The chain combines TRBV5-4 with TRBJ1-1, with a tentative D call TRBD1 (5 bases). The CDR3 sequence is 13 residues long. Germline V CDR1 and CDR2: SGHNT, YYREEE (reference sequence). Trimming left V 2 bases short and J 6 bases short, with 11 bases between. In DNA form, the CDR3 reads TGTGCCAGCAGCTTTAACAGGAGGGCTGAAGCTTTCTTT. This sequence encodes CASSFNRRAEAFF. Looking up the rest from reference TRBV5-4 and TRBJ1-1 gives the full variable domain: ETGVTQSPTHLIKTRGQQVTLRCSSQSGHNTVSWYQQALGQGPQFIFQYYREEENGRGNFPPRFSGLQFPNYSSELNVNALELDDSALYLCASSFNRRAEAFFGQGTRLTVV.

The gene calls are TRBV6-6 and TRBJ2-7, with 8 positions matching TRBD2. The CDR3 contains 16 residues. V lost 3 bases and J lost 1; bases outside the gene matches: 8. Germline CDR1 is MNHNY and CDR2 is SVGAGI (reference sequence). The chain's CDR3 is CASSYAGGGRSYEQYF. CDR3 DNA sequence: TGTGCCAGCAGTTATGCGGGGGGCGGGCGGTCCTACGAGCAGTACTTC.

V is TRBV19 and J is TRBJ1-5; 9 bases agree with TRBD1. In germline, CDR1 is LNHDA, CDR2 SQIVND (reference sequence). The junction had 9 bases not matched to a gene; V was cut back by 4 bases and J by 11 bases. The length of the CDR3 is 14 residues. The CDR3: CASSSGTGRGAQHF. Written as DNA, the CDR3 is TGTGCCAGTAGTAGCGGGACAGGGCGAGGAGCCCAGCATTTT.

J is TRBJ1-5 and V is TRBV4-2, with a weak D call TRBD1 (6 bases). The ends were cut back, 0 bases at V and 4 bases at J, with 19 bases in the middle. The CDR3 covers 18 residues. The germline V gene encodes CDR1 LGHNA and CDR2 YNFKEQ. DNA of the CDR3: TGTGCCAGCAGCCAAGACTCACAGGGTGCAATTGGGAATCAGCCCCAGCATTTT. Translating it yields CASSQDSQGAIGNQPQHF.

V is TRBV9 and J is TRBJ2-7, with a tentative D call TRBD2 (7 bases). The CDR3 length is 17 residues. In germline, CDR1 is SGDLS, CDR2 YYNGEE. V lost 0 bases to trimming and J lost 2 bases, with 18 bases between them. CDR3 sequence: CASSVDGGGGPTYEQYF. DNA of the CDR3: TGTGCCAGCAGCGTAGATGGGGGGGGCGGTCCCACCTACGAGCAGTACTTC. The whole variable domain, remainder taken from reference TRBV9 and TRBJ2-7, is DSGVTQTPKHLITATGQRVTLRCSPRSGDLSVYWYQQSLDQGLQFLIQYYNGEERAKGNILERFSAQQFPDLHSELNLSSLELGDSALYFCASSVDGGGGPTYEQYFGPGTRLTVT.

This clone was seen a handful of times. J is TRBJ1-4 and V is TRBV19; 8 bases line up with TRBD1. CDR3 length: 15 residues. Germline CDR1 is LNHDA and CDR2 is SQIVND (reference sequence). V gave up 5 bases and J gave up 4 bases; unmatched junction bases: 6. This chain's CDR3 is CASSSNRGYNEKLFF. The CDR3 DNA follows: TGTGCCAGTAGTTCCAACAGGGGGTATAATGAAAAACTGTTTTTT.

J is TRBJ2-5 and V is TRBV5-8; 7 positions match TRBD1. The DNA end is a closer match to TRBJ2-7, so the J assignment may be wrong. This CDR3 has 15 amino acids. Per the germline V gene, CDR1 is SGHTS and CDR2 is YDEGEE. The CDR3 sequence: CASSPTGIVGYEQYF. CDR3 DNA sequence: TGTGCCAGCAGCCCGACAGGGATAGTCGGCTACGAGCAGTACTTC.

CDR3 protein: CASSHRGYNSPLHF. The CDR3, as DNA: TGTGCCAGCAGCCACAGGGGGTATAATTCACCCCTCCACTTT. The chain combines TRBV14 with TRBJ1-6; 7 bases map to TRBD1. In germline, CDR1 is SGHDN, CDR2 FVKESK. V lost 3 bases to trimming and J lost 4 bases; unmatched junction nucleotides: 0. The CDR3 has 14 residues.

The chain combines TRBV11-2 with TRBJ1-3; D might be TRBD1 (5 bases). The germline CDR1 and CDR2 sequences are SGHAT and FQNNGV. The CDR3 extends over 14 amino acids. V was shortened by 1 base and J by 7 bases, with 11 bases between the two germline ends. CDR3 sequence: CASSLALRDNTIYF. Here the CDR3 DNA reads TGTGCCAGCAGCTTAGCGTTGCGGGACAACACCATATATTTT.

The chain combines TRBV6-5 with TRBJ1-1; no clear D gene. CDR1 and CDR2 from the germline V gene are MNHEY and SVGAGI. The CDR3 sequence is 13 residues long. V dropped 4 bases and J dropped 3 bases, with 9 bases sitting between them. This CDR3 is CASSLNRDTEAFF. CDR3 sequence (DNA): TGTGCCAGCAGTTTGAACAGAGACACTGAAGCTTTCTTT.

The chain has TRBV9 and TRBJ1-2; tentatively, D is TRBD1 (5 bases). Deletions cut 2 bases from V and 3 bases from J, with 14 bases between. The CDR3 is 15 residues long. Germline V gene lookup returns CDR1 SGDLS and CDR2 YYNGEE. The CDR3 bases are TGTGCCAGCAGCGTTGACAGCCCTGCTCACTATGGCTACACCTTC. It translates to CASSVDSPAHYGYTF.

The J gene is TRBJ1-2, the V gene TRBV10-3, with TRBD1 as a possible D gene (5 bases). The germline V gene encodes CDR1 ENHRY and CDR2 SYGVKD. V was cut by 7 bases and J by 2 bases, with 11 bases left in between. CDR3 length: 13 residues. CDR3 nucleotides: TGTGCCATCAACCAGGGCAGCAACTATGGCTACACCTTC. Encoded protein: CAINQGSNYGYTF.

CDR3 sequence reads: CASSLGRADEQYF. The CDR3, as DNA: TGCGCCAGCAGCTTAGGCAGGGCTGACGAGCAGTACTTC. V gene TRBV5-1 combines with J gene TRBJ2-7; possible D gene TRBD1, 5 bases. This CDR3 spans 13 amino acids. Germline assignment: CDR1 SGHRS and CDR2 YFSETQ. The V end was cut by 2 bases, the J end by 5 bases, with 11 bases between.